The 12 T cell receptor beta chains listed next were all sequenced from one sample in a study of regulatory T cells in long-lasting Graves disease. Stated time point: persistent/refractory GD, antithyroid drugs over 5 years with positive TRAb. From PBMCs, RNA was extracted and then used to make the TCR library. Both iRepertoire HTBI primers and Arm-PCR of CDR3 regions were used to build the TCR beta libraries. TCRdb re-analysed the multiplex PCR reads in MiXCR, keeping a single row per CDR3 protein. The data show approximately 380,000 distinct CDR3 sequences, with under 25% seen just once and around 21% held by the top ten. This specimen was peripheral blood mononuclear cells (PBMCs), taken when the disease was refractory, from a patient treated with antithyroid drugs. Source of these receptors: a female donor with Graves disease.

The CDR3 is CASSLPGGGTEAFF. For the CDR3, the DNA is TGTGCCAGCAGCTTGCCCGGGGGTGGTACTGAAGCTTTCTTT. V and J are TRBV7-2 and TRBJ1-1; TRBD1 might be the D (5 bases). Trimming removed 3 bases at V and 5 bases at J, with 13 bases between. The CDR3 is made up of 14 amino acids. Germline V gene data show CDR1 as SGHTA and CDR2 as FQGNSA.

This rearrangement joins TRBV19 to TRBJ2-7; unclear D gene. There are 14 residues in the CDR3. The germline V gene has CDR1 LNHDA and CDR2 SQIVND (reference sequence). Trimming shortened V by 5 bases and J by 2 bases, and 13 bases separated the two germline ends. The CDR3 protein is CASSLGWGTYEQYF. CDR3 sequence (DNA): TGTGCCAGTAGTCTGGGGTGGGGAACCTACGAGCAGTACTTC.

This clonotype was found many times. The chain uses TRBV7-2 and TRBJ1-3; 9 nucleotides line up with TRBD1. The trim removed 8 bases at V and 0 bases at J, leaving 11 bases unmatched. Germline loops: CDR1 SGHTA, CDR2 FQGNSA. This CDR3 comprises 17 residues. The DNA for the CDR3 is TGTGCCAGCTCCTATCTCGGGGGACAGGGCTCTGGAAACACCATATATTTT. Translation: CASSYLGGQGSGNTIYF.

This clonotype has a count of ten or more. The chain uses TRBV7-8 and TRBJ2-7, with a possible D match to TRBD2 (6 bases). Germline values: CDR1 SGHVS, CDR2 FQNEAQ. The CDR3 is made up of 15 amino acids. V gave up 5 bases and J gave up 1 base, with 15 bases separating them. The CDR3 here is CASSLPRDLSYEQYF. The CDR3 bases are TGTGCCAGCAGCCTACCCCGGGACTTGTCCTACGAGCAGTACTTC.

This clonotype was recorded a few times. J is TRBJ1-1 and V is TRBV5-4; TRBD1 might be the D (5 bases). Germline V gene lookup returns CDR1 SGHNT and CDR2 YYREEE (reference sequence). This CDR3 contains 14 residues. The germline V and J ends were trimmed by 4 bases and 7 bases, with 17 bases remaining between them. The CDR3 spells CASSTGPALVEAFF. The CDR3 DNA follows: TGTGCCAGCAGCACGGGGCCAGCGCTAGTTGAAGCTTTCTTT.

The CDR3 spells CASSYEGLAGDETQYF. In nucleotides, the CDR3 is TGTGCCAGCAGTTACGAGGGACTAGCGGGAGACGAGACCCAGTACTTC. J is TRBJ2-5 and V is TRBV6-9; 14 bases align to TRBD2. Germline V lookup: CDR1 MNHGY, CDR2 SVAAGI. The CDR3 runs to 16 residues. V lost 3 bases, J lost 5 bases, and 5 bases stayed unmatched.

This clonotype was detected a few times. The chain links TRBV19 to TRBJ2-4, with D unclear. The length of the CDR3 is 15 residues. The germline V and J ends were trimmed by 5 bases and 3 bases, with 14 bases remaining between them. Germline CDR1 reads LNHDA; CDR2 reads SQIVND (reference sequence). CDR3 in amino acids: CASSVRDWGKNIQYF. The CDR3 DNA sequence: TGTGCCAGTAGTGTTCGTGATTGGGGCAAAAACATTCAGTACTTC.

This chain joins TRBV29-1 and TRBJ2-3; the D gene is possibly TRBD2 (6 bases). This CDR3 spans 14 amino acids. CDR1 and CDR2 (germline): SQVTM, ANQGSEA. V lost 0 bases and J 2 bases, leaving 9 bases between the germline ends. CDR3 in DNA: TGCAGCGTTGAAGAGCGGGGAGACACAGATACGCAGTATTTT. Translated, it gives CSVEERGDTDTQYF.

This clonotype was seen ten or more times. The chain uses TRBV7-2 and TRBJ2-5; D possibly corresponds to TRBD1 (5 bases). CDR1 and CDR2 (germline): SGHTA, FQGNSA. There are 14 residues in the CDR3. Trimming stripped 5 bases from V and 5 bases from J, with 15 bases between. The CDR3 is CASSLWSGSETQYF. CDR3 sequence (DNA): TGTGCCAGCAGCCTGTGGTCAGGGTCCGAGACCCAGTACTTC.

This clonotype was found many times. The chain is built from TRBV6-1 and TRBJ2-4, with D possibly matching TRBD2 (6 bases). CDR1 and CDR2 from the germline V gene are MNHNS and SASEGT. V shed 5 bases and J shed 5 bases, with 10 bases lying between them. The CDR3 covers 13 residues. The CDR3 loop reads CASSPPGENIQYF. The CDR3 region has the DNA TGTGCCAGCAGTCCCCCGGGGGAAAACATTCAGTACTTC.

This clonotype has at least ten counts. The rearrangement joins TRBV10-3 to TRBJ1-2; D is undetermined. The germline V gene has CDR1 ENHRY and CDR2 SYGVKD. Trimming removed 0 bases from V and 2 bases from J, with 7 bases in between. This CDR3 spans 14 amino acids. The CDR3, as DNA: TGTGCCATCAGTGAGTCAGTGAGGAACTATGGCTACACCTTC. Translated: CAISESVRNYGYTF.

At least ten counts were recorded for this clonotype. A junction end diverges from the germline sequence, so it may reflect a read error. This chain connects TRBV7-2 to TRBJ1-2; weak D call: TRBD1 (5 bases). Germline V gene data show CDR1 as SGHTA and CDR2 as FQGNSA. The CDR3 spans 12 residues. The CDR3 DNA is TGTGCCAGCAGCTTAGGGGGACGGAATGAAGGCTTC. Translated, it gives CASSLGGRNEGF.